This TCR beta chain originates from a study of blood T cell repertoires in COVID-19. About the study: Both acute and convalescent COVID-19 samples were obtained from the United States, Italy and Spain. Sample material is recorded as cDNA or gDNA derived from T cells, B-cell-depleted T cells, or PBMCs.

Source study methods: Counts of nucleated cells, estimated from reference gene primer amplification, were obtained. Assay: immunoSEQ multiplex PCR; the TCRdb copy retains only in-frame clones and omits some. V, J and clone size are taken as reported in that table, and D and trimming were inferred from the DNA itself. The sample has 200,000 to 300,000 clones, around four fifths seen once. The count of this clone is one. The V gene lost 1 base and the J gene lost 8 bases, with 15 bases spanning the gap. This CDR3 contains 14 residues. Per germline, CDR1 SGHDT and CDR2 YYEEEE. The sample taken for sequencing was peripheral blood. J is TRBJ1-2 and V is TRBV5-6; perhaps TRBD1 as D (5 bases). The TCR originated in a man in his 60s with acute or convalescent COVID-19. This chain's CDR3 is CASSLKAGELGYTF. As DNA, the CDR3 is TGTGCCAGCAGCTTGAAGGCGGGGGAGCTAGGCTACACCTTC.